Shown below are 20 T cell receptor beta chains from a single sample sequenced in a study of T cells in Graves' hyperthyroidism and ophthalmopathy. The investigators amplified TCR beta CDR3 regions from RNA transcripts. In the first-round RT-PCR of the TCR CDR3, the HTBI primer set was used. One entry per CDR3 protein results from TCRdb running MiXCR on the multiplex PCR reads. The sample carries about 380,000 distinct CDR3 sequences, more than 11% recorded once. Sample: blood. The receptors originated from a woman aged 55-69 years with Graves' hyperthyroidism.

This clonotype was seen repeatedly, ten times or more. The V call is TRBV7-9, the J call TRBJ2-1, with TRBD2 as a possible D gene (5 bases). CDR1 SEHNR and CDR2 FQNEAQ come from the germline V gene (reference sequence). This CDR3 has 14 residues. Trimming removed 0 bases from V and 8 bases from J, with 11 bases in between. The CDR3 sequence: CASSLAGDGYEQFF. CDR3 nucleotides: TGTGCCAGCAGCTTAGCCGGGGATGGTTATGAGCAGTTCTTC.

This clonotype was seen a handful of times. The V gene is TRBV6-5, the J gene TRBJ2-5, with 7 bases matching TRBD2. Trimming removed 2 bases from V and 2 bases from J; junction bases left unmatched: 11. There are 17 residues in the CDR3. Germline V gene lookup returns CDR1 MNHEY and CDR2 SVGAGI. The CDR3 spells CASSYPERSSGQETQYF. CDR3 DNA sequence: TGTGCCAGCAGTTACCCGGAACGGTCTAGCGGACAAGAGACCCAGTACTTC.

This clonotype was picked up many times. The chain combines TRBV6-1 with TRBJ2-5; D uncertain. The CDR3 is 14 residues long. Germline V gene sequence: CDR1 MNHNS, CDR2 SASEGT. V dropped 10 bases and J dropped 11 bases, with 26 bases sitting between them. DNA for the CDR3: TGTGCCATCAAAAAAACCTCCCTTATGACAACACAGTACTTC. Protein product: CAIKKTSLMTTQYF.

This clonotype was detected a few times. V gene TRBV4-1 combines with J gene TRBJ1-6; D is unresolved. CDR3 length: 16 residues. Germline loops: CDR1 MGHRA, CDR2 YSYEKL. V lost 0 bases and J lost 11, with 17 bases in between. For the CDR3, the DNA is TGCGCCAGCAGCCAAGAGTGGCCGCCAAGAAGGCCACCCCTCCACTTT. Translation: CASSQEWPPRRPPLHF.

The sample holds many counts of this clonotype. The V call is TRBV20-1, the J call TRBJ2-3; TRBD2 matches at 14 bases. With V trimmed by 1 base and J by 4 bases, 4 bases remained unmatched. The CDR3 has 16 residues. The germline gives CDR1 DFQATT, CDR2 SNEGSKA (reference sequence). The DNA for the CDR3 is TGCAGTGCTAGAGTGACTAGCGGGAGGGCCGCAGATACGCAGTATTTT. It encodes CSARVTSGRAADTQYF.

This clonotype was counted ten times or more. The chain joins TRBV30 to TRBJ1-3; D unresolved. Germline CDR1 is GTSNPN and CDR2 is SVGIG (reference sequence). CDR3 size: 15 residues. The V end lost 0 bases, the J end lost 0 bases, and 9 bases lay between the germline ends. CDR3 nucleotides: TGTGCCTGGAGTGTAAAGACCAGCTCTGGAAACACCATATATTTT. It encodes CAWSVKTSSGNTIYF.

This clonotype occurred many times. The chain is built from TRBV28 and TRBJ1-5; no reliable D call. Germline CDR1 reads MDHEN; CDR2 reads SYDVKM. CDR3 length: 13 residues. Trimming pared 8 bases from V and 1 base from J, leaving 9 bases between. DNA for the CDR3: TGTGCCAGCTTGACGGGGAGCAATCAGCCCCAGCATTTT. Translating it yields CASLTGSNQPQHF.

The chain employs TRBV29-1 and TRBJ1-2, with D hard to call. The germline V gene encodes CDR1 SQVTM and CDR2 ANQGSEA. This CDR3 has 15 amino acids. Trimming left V 6 bases short and J 0 bases short, with 17 bases between. CDR3 loop: CSVRGELESNYGYTF. The DNA of the CDR3 is TGCAGCGTGCGGGGAGAGCTGGAATCTAACTATGGCTACACCTTC.

The sample holds many counts of this clonotype. This chain's CDR3 is CSASRVDRGYEQYF. CDR3 in DNA: TGCAGTGCTAGTCGGGTCGACAGGGGGTACGAGCAGTACTTC. This sequence joins TRBV20-1 and TRBJ2-7, with 9 nucleotides matching TRBD1. Germline loops: CDR1 DFQATT, CDR2 SNEGSKA (reference sequence). V trimming: 3 bases; J trimming: 4 bases; junction bases outside the gene matches: 7. This CDR3 comprises 14 residues.

The CDR3 DNA sequence: TGTGCCAGCAGGGGGCATTCGGGGACTAGCGGGAGTGAGCAGTTCTTC. This gives the protein CASRGHSGTSGSEQFF. V and J are TRBV28 and TRBJ2-1; TRBD2 aligns across 14 bases. Trimming cost V 6 bases and J 9 bases; bases outside gene matches: 10. The CDR3 is made up of 16 amino acids. From germline, CDR1 is MDHEN and CDR2 SYDVKM.

The chain joins TRBV9 to TRBJ2-2; 7 nucleotides align to TRBD2. With V trimmed by 0 bases and J by 4 bases, 0 bases remained unmatched. CDR1 is SGDLS, CDR2 YYNGEE, per germline. This CDR3 has 14 residues. CDR3 bases: TGTGCCAGCAGCGTAGGGGGGGGCACCGGGGAGCTGTTTTTT. It is translated as CASSVGGGTGELFF.

This clonotype was recorded at least ten times. V gene TRBV28 combines with J gene TRBJ1-5; D gene unclear. Trimming stripped 2 bases from V and 11 bases from J, with 10 bases between. Germline V CDR1 and CDR2: MDHEN, SYDVKM. The CDR3 covers 12 residues. Here the CDR3 reads CASSLTPIAQHF. CDR3 DNA: TGTGCCAGCAGTTTAACCCCCATAGCCCAGCATTTT. Variable domain in full (rest from reference TRBV28 and TRBJ1-5): DVKVTQSSRYLVKRTGEKVFLECVQDMDHENMFWYRQDPGLGLRLIYFSYDVKMKEKGDIPEGYSVSREKKERFSLILESASTNQTSMYLCASSLTPIAQHFGDGTRLSIL.

This clonotype has ten or more counts. The chain has TRBV5-1 and TRBJ2-1; tentative D call: TRBD2 (5 bases). CDR3 length: 14 amino acids. Trimming took off 4 bases at V and 8 bases at J, with 16 bases between the two ends. Germline loops: CDR1 SGHRS, CDR2 YFSETQ. CDR3 sequence: CASSPGRGRDEQFF. The CDR3 region has the DNA TGCGCCAGCAGCCCTGGTCGGGGTAGAGATGAGCAGTTCTTC.

This clonotype was counted once. The chain is built from TRBV6-1 and TRBJ1-1; 7 nucleotides match TRBD1. With V trimmed by 7 bases and J by 4 bases, 9 bases remained unmatched. Germline lookup yields CDR1 MNHNS and CDR2 SASEGT. The CDR3 runs to 14 residues. CDR3: CASTPRQGFTEAFF. CDR3 nucleotide sequence: TGTGCCAGCACCCCCAGACAGGGATTCACTGAAGCTTTCTTT.

This clonotype was seen a few times. CDR3 sequence (DNA): TGTGCCAGCAGTGAATCCCGTCGGGGGGCGCTAGGTGGCTACACCTTC. This sequence encodes CASSESRRGALGGYTF. V is TRBV25-1 and J is TRBJ1-2, with a tentative D call TRBD1 (6 bases). V was pared by 1 base and J by 7 bases, with 19 bases between. CDR1 is MGHDK, CDR2 SYGVNS, per germline. This CDR3 region has 16 residues.

This clonotype was counted at least ten times. The chain has TRBV6-1 and TRBJ2-1; D is unclear. V lost 0 bases and J lost 5, with 14 bases in between. The length of the CDR3 is 16 residues. The germline V gene has CDR1 MNHNS and CDR2 SASEGT. CDR3 bases: TGTGCCAGCAGTGAAGCGAGCACCCTAGTCCACAATGAGCAGTTCTTC. It encodes CASSEASTLVHNEQFF.

In the case of this clonotype: A much larger clone lies one base from this, so it may be a read error. This chain links TRBV2 with TRBJ2-3; tentatively, D is TRBD1 (6 bases). The CDR3 totals 15 residues. The germline V gene encodes CDR1 SNHLY and CDR2 FYNNEI. The CDR3 here is CTSRNRDIFTDTQYF. Written as DNA, the CDR3 is TGTACCAGCAGGAACCGGGACATCTTCACAGATACGCAGTATTTT.

This clonotype was found a few times. The chain couples TRBV30 to TRBJ1-1; weak D call: TRBD1 (6 bases). The CDR3 has 13 amino acids. Germline CDR1 is GTSNPN and CDR2 is SVGIG (reference sequence). V lost 0 bases to trimming and J lost 6 bases, with 11 bases between them. This CDR3 is CAWSVRGLAEAFF. Written as DNA, the CDR3 is TGTGCCTGGAGTGTTCGGGGGCTCGCTGAAGCTTTCTTT.

The J gene is TRBJ1-1, the V gene TRBV28; 7 bases fit TRBD1. The CDR3 loop spans 15 amino acids. Per germline, CDR1 MDHEN and CDR2 SYDVKM. Germline trimming cut 4 bases from V and 0 bases from J; bases unmatched to any gene: 5. CDR3 DNA sequence: TGTGCCAGCAGTTCGCTGACAGGGTTGAACACTGAAGCTTTCTTT. It yields the protein CASSSLTGLNTEAFF.

This clonotype was observed many times. V and J are TRBV27 and TRBJ1-2; TRBD1 is a possible D gene (6 bases). Germline CDR1 MNHEY, CDR2 SMNVEV (reference sequence). The ends were cut back, 5 bases at V and 5 bases at J, with 15 bases in the middle. The CDR3 loop spans 14 amino acids. The CDR3 DNA reads as TGTGCCAGCAGTCCGACTGGACAGTTATATGGCTACACCTTC. It yields the protein CASSPTGQLYGYTF.